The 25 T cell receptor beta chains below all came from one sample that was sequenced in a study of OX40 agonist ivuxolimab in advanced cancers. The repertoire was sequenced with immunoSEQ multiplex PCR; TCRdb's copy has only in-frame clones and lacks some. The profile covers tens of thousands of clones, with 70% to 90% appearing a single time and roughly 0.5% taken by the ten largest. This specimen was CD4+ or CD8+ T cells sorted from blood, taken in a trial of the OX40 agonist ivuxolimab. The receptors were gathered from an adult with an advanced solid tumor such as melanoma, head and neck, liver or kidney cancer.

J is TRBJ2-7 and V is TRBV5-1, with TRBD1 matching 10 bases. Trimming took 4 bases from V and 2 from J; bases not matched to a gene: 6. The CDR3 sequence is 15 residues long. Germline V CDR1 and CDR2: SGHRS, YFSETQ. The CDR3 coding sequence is TGCGCCAGCAGCCAGTCTGGGACAGGGGCCTACGAGCAGTACTTC. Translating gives CASSQSGTGAYEQYF.

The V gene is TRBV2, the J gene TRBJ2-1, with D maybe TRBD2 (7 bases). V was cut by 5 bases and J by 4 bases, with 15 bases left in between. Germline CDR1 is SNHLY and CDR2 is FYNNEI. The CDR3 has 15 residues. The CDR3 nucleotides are TGTGCCAGCAGTAAAGGGGGGGCCCGATACAATGAGCAGTTCTTC. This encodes CASSKGGARYNEQFF.

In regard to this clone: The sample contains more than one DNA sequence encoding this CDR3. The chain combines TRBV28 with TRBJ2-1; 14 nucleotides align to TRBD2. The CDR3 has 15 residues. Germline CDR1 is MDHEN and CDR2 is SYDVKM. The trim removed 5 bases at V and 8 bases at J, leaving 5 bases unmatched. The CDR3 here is CASSPGTSGSDEQFF. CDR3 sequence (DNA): TGTGCCAGCAGTCCTGGGACTAGCGGGAGTGATGAGCAGTTCTTC.

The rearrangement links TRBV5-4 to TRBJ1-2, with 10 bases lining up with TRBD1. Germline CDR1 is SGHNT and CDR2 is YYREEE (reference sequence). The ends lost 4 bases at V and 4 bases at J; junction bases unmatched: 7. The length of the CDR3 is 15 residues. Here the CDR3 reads CASSGDRGQIYGYTF. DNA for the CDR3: TGTGCCAGCAGCGGTGACAGGGGGCAAATCTATGGCTACACCTTC.

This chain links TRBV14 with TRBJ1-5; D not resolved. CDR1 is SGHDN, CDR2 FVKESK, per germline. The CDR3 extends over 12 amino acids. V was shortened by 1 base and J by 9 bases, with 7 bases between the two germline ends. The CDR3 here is CASSQAKGPQHF. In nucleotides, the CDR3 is TGTGCCAGCAGCCAAGCTAAGGGGCCCCAGCATTTT.

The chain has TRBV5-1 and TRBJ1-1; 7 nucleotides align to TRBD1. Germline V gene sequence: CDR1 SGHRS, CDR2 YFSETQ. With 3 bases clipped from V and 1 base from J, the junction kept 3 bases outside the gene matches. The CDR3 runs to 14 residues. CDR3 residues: CASSSTGKNTEAFF. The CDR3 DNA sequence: TGCGCCAGCAGCTCGACAGGGAAGAACACTGAAGCTTTCTTT.

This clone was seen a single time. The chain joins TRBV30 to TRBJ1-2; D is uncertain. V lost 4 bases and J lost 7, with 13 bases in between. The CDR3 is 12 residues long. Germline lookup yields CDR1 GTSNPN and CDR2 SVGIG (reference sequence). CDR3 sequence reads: CAWTTIRAGYTF. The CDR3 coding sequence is TGTGCCTGGACCACCATTCGGGCTGGCTACACCTTC.

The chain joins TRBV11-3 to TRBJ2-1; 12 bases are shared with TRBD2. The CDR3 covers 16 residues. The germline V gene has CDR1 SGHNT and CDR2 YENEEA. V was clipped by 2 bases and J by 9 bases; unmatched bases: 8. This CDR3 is CASSLIGLAGGGEQFF. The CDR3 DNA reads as TGTGCCAGCAGCTTAATCGGGCTAGCGGGAGGGGGTGAGCAGTTCTTC. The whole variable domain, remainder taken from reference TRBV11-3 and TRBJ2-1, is EAGVVQSPRYKIIEKKQPVAFWCNPISGHNTLYWYLQNLGQGPELLIRYENEEAVDDSQLPKDRFSAERLKGVDSTLKIQPAELGDSAVYLCASSLIGLAGGGEQFFGPGTRLTVL.

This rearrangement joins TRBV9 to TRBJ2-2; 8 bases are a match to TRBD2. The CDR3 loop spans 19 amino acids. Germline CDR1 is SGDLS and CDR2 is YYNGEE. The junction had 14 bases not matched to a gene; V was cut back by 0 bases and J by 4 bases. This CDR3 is CASSVVVSAAGGRTGELFF. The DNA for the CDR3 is TGTGCCAGCAGCGTAGTCGTTTCGGCGGCGGGAGGTCGCACCGGGGAGCTGTTTTTT.

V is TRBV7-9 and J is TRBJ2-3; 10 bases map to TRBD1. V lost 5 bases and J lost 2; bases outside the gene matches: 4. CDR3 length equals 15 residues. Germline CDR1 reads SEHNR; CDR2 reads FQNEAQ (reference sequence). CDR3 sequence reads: CASSDRGLSTDTQYF. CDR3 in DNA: TGTGCCAGCAGCGACAGGGGGCTTTCCACAGATACGCAGTATTTT. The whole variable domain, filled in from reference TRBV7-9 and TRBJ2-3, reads DTGVSQNPRHKITKRGQNVTFRCDPISEHNRLYWYRQTLGQGPEFLTYFQNEAQLEKSRLLSDRFSAERPKGSFSTLEIQRTEQGDSAMYLCASSDRGLSTDTQYFGPGTRLTVL.

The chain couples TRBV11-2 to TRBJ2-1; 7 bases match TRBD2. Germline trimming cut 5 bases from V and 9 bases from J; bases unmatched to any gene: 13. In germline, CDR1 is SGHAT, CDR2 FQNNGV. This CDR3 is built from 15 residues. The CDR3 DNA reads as TGTGCCAGCAGCCCACCCGGGGAGGGCATTGGTGAGCAGTTCTTC. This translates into CASSPPGEGIGEQFF.

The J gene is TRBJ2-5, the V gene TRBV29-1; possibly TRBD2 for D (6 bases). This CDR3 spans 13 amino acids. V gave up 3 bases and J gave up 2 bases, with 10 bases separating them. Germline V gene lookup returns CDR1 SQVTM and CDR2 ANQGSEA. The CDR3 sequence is CSVDGLAQETQYF. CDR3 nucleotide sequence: TGCAGCGTTGATGGGCTAGCGCAAGAGACCCAGTACTTC.

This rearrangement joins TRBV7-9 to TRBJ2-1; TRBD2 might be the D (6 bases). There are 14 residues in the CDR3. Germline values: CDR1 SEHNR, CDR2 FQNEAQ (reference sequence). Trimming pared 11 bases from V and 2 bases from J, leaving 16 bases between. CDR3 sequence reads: CASSSGQTYNEQFF. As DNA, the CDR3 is TGTGCCTCCTCCAGCGGGCAGACCTACAATGAGCAGTTCTTC.

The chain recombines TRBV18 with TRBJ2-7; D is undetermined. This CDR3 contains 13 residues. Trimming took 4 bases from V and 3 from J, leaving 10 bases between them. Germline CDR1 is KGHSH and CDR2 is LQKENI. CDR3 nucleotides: TGTGCCAGCTCACTCGCGATCAACTACGAGCAGTACTTC. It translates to CASSLAINYEQYF.

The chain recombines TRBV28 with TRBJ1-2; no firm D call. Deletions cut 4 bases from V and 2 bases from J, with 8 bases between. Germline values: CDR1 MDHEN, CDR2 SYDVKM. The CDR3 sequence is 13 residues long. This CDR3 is CASSYHSNYGYTF. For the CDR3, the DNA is TGTGCCAGCAGTTACCACAGCAACTATGGCTACACCTTC.

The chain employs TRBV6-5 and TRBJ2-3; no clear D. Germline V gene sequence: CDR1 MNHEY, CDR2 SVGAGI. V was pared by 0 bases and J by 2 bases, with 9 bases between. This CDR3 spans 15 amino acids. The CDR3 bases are TGTGCCAGCAGTTACTCGACAATCTCCACAGATACGCAGTATTTT. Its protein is CASSYSTISTDTQYF.

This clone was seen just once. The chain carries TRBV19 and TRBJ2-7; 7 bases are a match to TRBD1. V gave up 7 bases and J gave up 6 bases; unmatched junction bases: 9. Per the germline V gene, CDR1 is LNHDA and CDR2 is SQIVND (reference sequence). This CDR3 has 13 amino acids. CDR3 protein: CASTTDRYGEQYF. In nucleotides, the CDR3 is TGTGCCAGTACCACGGACAGGTACGGCGAGCAGTACTTC.

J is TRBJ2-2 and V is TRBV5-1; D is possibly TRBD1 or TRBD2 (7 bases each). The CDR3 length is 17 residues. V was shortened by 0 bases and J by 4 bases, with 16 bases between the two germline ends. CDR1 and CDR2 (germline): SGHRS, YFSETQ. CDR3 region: CASSLEARGGLTGELFF. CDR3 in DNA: TGCGCCAGCAGCTTGGAAGCCAGGGGGGGTCTCACCGGGGAGCTGTTTTTT.

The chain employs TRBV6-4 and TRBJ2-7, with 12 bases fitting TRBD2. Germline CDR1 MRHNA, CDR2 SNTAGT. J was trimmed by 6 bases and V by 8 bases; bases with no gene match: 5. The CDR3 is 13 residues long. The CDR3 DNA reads TGTGCCAGCGCTAGCGGGAGGGCCTGCGAGCAGTACTTC. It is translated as CASASGRACEQYF.

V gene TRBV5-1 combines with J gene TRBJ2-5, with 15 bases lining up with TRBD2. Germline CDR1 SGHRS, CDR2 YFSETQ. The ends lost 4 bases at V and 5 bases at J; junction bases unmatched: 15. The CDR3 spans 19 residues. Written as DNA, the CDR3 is TGCGCCAGCAGCCCCGGACTAGCGGGAGGGCGCCGTTTGCGGGAGACCCAGTACTTC. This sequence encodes CASSPGLAGGRRLRETQYF.

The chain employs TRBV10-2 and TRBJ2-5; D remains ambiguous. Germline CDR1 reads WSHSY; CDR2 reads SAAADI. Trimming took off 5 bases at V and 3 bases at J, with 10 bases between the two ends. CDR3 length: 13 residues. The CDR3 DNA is TGCGCCAGCAGTCTGTTCCTCGAAGAGACCCAGTACTTC. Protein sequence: CASSLFLEETQYF.

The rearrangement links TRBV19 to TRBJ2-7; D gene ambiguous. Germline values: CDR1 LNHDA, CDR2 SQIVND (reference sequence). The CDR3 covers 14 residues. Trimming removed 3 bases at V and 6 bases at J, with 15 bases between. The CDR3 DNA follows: TGTGCCAGTAGTATTGAAGGGCACCCCGGCGAGCAGTACTTC. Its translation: CASSIEGHPGEQYF.

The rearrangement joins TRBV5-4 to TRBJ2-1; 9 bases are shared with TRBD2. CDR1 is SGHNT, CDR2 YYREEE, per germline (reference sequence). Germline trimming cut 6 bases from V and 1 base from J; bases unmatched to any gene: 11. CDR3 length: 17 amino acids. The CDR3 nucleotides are TGTGCCAGCATGGGGAGTAGCGGGAGAGGGTCCTACAATGAGCAGTTCTTC. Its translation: CASMGSSGRGSYNEQFF.

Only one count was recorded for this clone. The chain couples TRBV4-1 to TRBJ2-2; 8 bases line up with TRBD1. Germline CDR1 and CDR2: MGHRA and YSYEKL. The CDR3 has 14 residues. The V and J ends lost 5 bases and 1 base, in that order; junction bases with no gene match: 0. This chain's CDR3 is CASSDRGNTGELFF. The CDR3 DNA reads TGCGCCAGCAGCGACAGGGGGAACACCGGGGAGCTGTTTTTT.

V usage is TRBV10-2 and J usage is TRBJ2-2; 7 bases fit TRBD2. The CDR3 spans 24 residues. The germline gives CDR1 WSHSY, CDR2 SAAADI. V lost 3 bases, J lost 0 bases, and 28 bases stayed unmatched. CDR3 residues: CASSENPGRVEGGTSVSNTGELFF. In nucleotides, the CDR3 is TGCGCCAGCAGTGAAAACCCGGGGAGGGTGGAAGGAGGAACTAGCGTATCGAACACCGGGGAGCTGTTTTTT.